These 25 T cell receptor beta chains originate from one sample sequenced in a study of shared clonotypes between healthy human individuals. TCRdb's table, derived via immunoSEQ multiplex PCR, lists solely in-frame clones and lacks some. In the table there are under 600,000 clones, 95% to 96% of which are singletons. Sequenced sample: naive CD4+ T cells sorted from blood. The subset here: CD45RA+ positively selected. The receptors were sampled from a woman aged 25 to 39 in good health.

This chain connects TRBV19 to TRBJ1-1, with D tentatively TRBD1 (6 bases). CDR3 length: 15 amino acids. Germline CDR1 LNHDA, CDR2 SQIVND (reference sequence). Trimming removed 5 bases from V and 5 bases from J, with 18 bases in between. The CDR3 region is CASSFGTTGETEAFF. The CDR3 nucleotides are TGTGCCAGTAGTTTCGGAACGACAGGTGAGACTGAAGCTTTCTTT.

The CDR3 DNA sequence: TGTGCCAGCCAGATAACAGACAGGGAGGACGAGCAGTACTTC. Translated, it gives CASQITDREDEQYF. The rearrangement joins TRBV28 to TRBJ2-7; maybe TRBD1 (7 bases). V lost 8 bases and J lost 5, with 19 bases in between. Germline V gives CDR1 MDHEN, CDR2 SYDVKM. The CDR3 spans 14 residues.

The V gene is TRBV29-1, the J gene TRBJ1-1, with D hard to call. CDR1 SQVTM and CDR2 ANQGSEA come from the germline V gene. CDR3 length: 11 residues. Trimming took 1 base from V and 3 from J, leaving 3 bases between them. The CDR3, as DNA: TGCAGCGTTGAAGGTTACACTGAAGCTTTCTTT. The encoded protein is CSVEGYTEAFF.

The chain uses TRBV7-2 and TRBJ2-3; 9 bases line up with TRBD2. Germline V gives CDR1 SGHTA, CDR2 FQGNSA. Trimming at V came to 3 bases and at J to 5 bases, leaving 6 bases not matched to a gene. The CDR3 spans 15 residues. The CDR3 bases are TGTGCCAGCAGCTTCGCGGGAGGGCCGATAGATACGCAGTATTTT. Translation gives CASSFAGGPIDTQYF. Looking up the rest from reference TRBV7-2 and TRBJ2-3 gives the full variable domain: GAGVSQSPSNKVTEKGKDVELRCDPISGHTALYWYRQSLGQGLEFLIYFQGNSAPDKSGLPSDRFSAERTGGSVSTLTIQRTQQEDSAVYLCASSFAGGPIDTQYFGPGTRLTVL.

The V call is TRBV5-1, the J call TRBJ2-3; a weak D match, TRBD2 (5 bases). Trimming removed 1 base at V and 6 bases at J, with 15 bases between. Germline V gene lookup returns CDR1 SGHRS and CDR2 YFSETQ. The CDR3 sequence is 15 residues long. Here the CDR3 DNA reads TGCGCCAGCAGCTTGCTAGCCCGAGATGGGGATACGCAGTATTTT. This codes for CASSLLARDGDTQYF.

The chain's CDR3 is CASRILAGGGRDEQYF. The CDR3, as DNA: TGCGCCAGCAGGATCCTAGCGGGAGGGGGTAGGGACGAGCAGTACTTC. The V gene is TRBV5-1, the J gene TRBJ2-7; 12 bases match TRBD2. The CDR3 runs to 16 residues. Germline values: CDR1 SGHRS, CDR2 YFSETQ. Trimming removed 5 bases from V and 5 bases from J; junction bases left unmatched: 11.

The V gene is TRBV6-5, the J gene TRBJ2-5; the match to TRBD2 covers 7 bases. The germline CDR1 and CDR2 sequences are MNHEY and SVGAGI. V was clipped by 8 bases and J by 4 bases; unmatched bases: 10. The CDR3 is made up of 14 amino acids. CDR3 amino acids: CASGGLAALETQYF. The CDR3 coding sequence is TGTGCCAGCGGCGGTCTAGCGGCTTTAGAGACCCAGTACTTC.

V is TRBV7-7 and J is TRBJ2-1, with a possible D match to TRBD2 (5 bases). V was trimmed by 5 bases and J by 0 bases, leaving 11 bases between them. The CDR3 length is 15 residues. Germline CDR1 reads SSHAT; CDR2 reads FNYEAQ (reference sequence). CDR3 residues: CASSQGSFSYNEQFF. Here the CDR3 DNA reads TGTGCCAGCAGCCAAGGGAGCTTCTCCTACAATGAGCAGTTCTTC.

The CDR3 here is CASSYGYQETQYF. CDR3 DNA sequence: TGTGCCAGCAGTTACGGGTACCAAGAGACCCAGTACTTC. The chain recombines TRBV6-6 with TRBJ2-5; D is unclear. Germline lookup yields CDR1 MNHNY and CDR2 SVGAGI (reference sequence). Deletions cut 2 bases from V and 0 bases from J, with 4 bases between. The CDR3 extends over 13 amino acids.

V and J are TRBV28 and TRBJ2-2, with 7 bases lining up with TRBD1. Trimming took 3 bases from V and 7 from J; bases not matched to a gene: 8. Germline V gene data show CDR1 as MDHEN and CDR2 as SYDVKM. This CDR3 contains 15 residues. The CDR3 is CASSLSRQGVGELFF. In DNA, the CDR3 is TGTGCCAGCAGTTTGTCGAGACAGGGCGTCGGGGAGCTGTTTTTT.

J is TRBJ2-1 and V is TRBV11-3; D possibly corresponds to TRBD2 (5 bases). CDR1 SGHNT and CDR2 YENEEA come from the germline V gene. There are 16 residues in the CDR3. Trimming pared 0 bases from V and 0 bases from J, leaving 9 bases between. The CDR3 DNA follows: TGTGCCAGCAGCTTAGATGGGGAGAGCTCCTACAATGAGCAGTTCTTC. Protein sequence: CASSLDGESSYNEQFF.

This clone was recorded a few times. The CDR3 protein is CAISVRWDTEAFF. The CDR3 DNA reads TGTGCCATCAGTGTAAGGTGGGACACTGAAGCTTTCTTT. This sequence joins TRBV10-3 and TRBJ1-1; the D is unclear. CDR1 and CDR2 from the germline V gene are ENHRY and SYGVKD. V dropped 4 bases and J dropped 3 bases, with 9 bases sitting between them. This CDR3 comprises 13 residues.

This chain connects TRBV28 to TRBJ1-1; D remains ambiguous. This CDR3 is built from 13 residues. The germline V gene has CDR1 MDHEN and CDR2 SYDVKM. Trimming left V 7 bases short and J 0 bases short, with 9 bases between. CDR3 nucleotide sequence: TGTGCCAGCACAAATTCAATGAACACTGAAGCTTTCTTT. Its translation is CASTNSMNTEAFF.

V usage is TRBV12-5 and J usage is TRBJ1-1; D is perhaps TRBD1 (5 bases). Germline CDR1 is LGHNT and CDR2 is FRNRAP. The CDR3 sequence is 12 residues long. V lost 5 bases and J 5 bases, leaving 9 bases between the germline ends. CDR3 sequence: CASGIQGTEAFF. DNA of the CDR3: TGTGCTAGTGGTATCCAGGGAACTGAAGCTTTCTTT.

This clone was observed once. The chain employs TRBV18 and TRBJ2-7; the D call may be TRBD1 or TRBD2 (6 bases each). V gave up 3 bases and J gave up 5 bases, with 14 bases separating them. The CDR3 has 14 residues. Germline loops: CDR1 KGHSH, CDR2 LQKENI. The CDR3 region has the DNA TGTGCCAGCTCACCCATGATGCGGGACAACGAGCAGTACTTC. Amino acids: CASSPMMRDNEQYF.

This clone was seen once. This chain joins TRBV29-1 and TRBJ2-2, with TRBD2 matching 9 bases. The CDR3 runs to 14 residues. Germline CDR1 and CDR2: SQVTM and ANQGSEA. The trim removed 6 bases at V and 4 bases at J, leaving 6 bases unmatched. The CDR3 here is CSVQSGRSTGELFF. The CDR3 DNA follows: TGCAGCGTCCAAAGCGGGAGGAGCACCGGGGAGCTGTTTTTT.

This chain connects TRBV7-2 to TRBJ2-1; TRBD2 agrees at 14 bases. The CDR3 contains 17 residues. Germline CDR1 reads SGHTA; CDR2 reads FQGNSA. V shed 0 bases, J shed 5 bases, and the junction held 3 bases outside the gene matches. As DNA, the CDR3 is TGTGCCAGCAGCTTAGCCCTGACTAGCGGGAGGGACAATGAGCAGTTCTTC. Translated, it gives CASSLALTSGRDNEQFF.

The genes are TRBV7-3 and TRBJ2-5; unclear D gene. Germline V gene sequence: CDR1 SGHTA, CDR2 FQGTGA. Trimming cost V 0 bases and J 3 bases, with 5 bases left between them. The CDR3 is 13 residues long. The CDR3 bases are TGTGCCAGCAGCTTAACCGGCAAAGAGACCCAGTACTTC. Translated, it gives CASSLTGKETQYF.

Comments on this clone: This CDR3 is also generated by other DNA sequences in the sample. The V call is TRBV2, the J call TRBJ2-5, with D unresolved. The germline V gene encodes CDR1 SNHLY and CDR2 FYNNEI. Trimming took 2 bases from V and 4 from J, leaving 5 bases between them. The CDR3 is 12 amino acids. The CDR3 loop is CASSERRETQYF. Here the CDR3 DNA reads TGTGCCAGCAGTGAACGCCGAGAGACCCAGTACTTC.

The V and J genes are TRBV2 and TRBJ2-2; D gene ambiguous. The CDR3 totals 14 residues. Trimming took 4 bases from V and 0 from J, leaving 6 bases between them. The germline V gene encodes CDR1 SNHLY and CDR2 FYNNEI. The CDR3 DNA follows: TGTGCCAGCAGTGGGCCTTCGAACACCGGGGAGCTGTTTTTT. Its protein product is CASSGPSNTGELFF.

This clone was seen just once. J is TRBJ2-6 and V is TRBV30; 7 bases are a match to TRBD2. CDR3 length: 16 amino acids. Trimming cost V 1 base and J 0 bases; bases outside gene matches: 3. Germline CDR1 GTSNPN, CDR2 SVGIG (reference sequence). This CDR3 is CAWSAGGPSGANVLTF. In DNA, the CDR3 is TGTGCCTGGAGTGCGGGAGGACCCTCTGGGGCCAACGTCCTGACTTTC.

The chain combines TRBV6-5 with TRBJ2-1, with TRBD1 matching over 7 bases. With 5 bases clipped from V and 6 bases from J, the junction kept 7 bases outside the gene matches. This CDR3 is 14 amino acids long. Germline V CDR1 and CDR2: MNHEY, SVGAGI. The DNA of the CDR3 is TGTGCCAGCAGTAGCGACAGGGACCTCAATGAGCAGTTCTTC. This sequence encodes CASSSDRDLNEQFF.

This chain uses TRBV28 with TRBJ1-2; D remains ambiguous. The germline V gene has CDR1 MDHEN and CDR2 SYDVKM. The CDR3 is 13 residues long. Trimming took 6 bases from V and 8 from J, leaving 16 bases between them. CDR3 in amino acids: CASRLPLSWGYTF. DNA of the CDR3: TGTGCCAGCAGGCTCCCCTTATCTTGGGGCTACACCTTC.

The chain links TRBV28 to TRBJ2-3; 11 positions match TRBD1. The CDR3 runs 15 residues. CDR1 and CDR2 from the germline V gene are MDHEN and SYDVKM. After removal of 11 bases from V and 3 bases from J, the junction contained 10 bases not matched to a gene. CDR3 sequence reads: CASESGQGVTDTQYF. The CDR3 DNA is TGTGCCTCCGAGTCGGGACAGGGGGTGACAGATACGCAGTATTTT.

CDR3 nucleotides: TGCGCCAGCAGCTCAGGACAGGGCATCCGCACCATATATTTT. As protein: CASSSGQGIRTIYF. The chain employs TRBV5-1 and TRBJ1-3; the match to TRBD1 covers 8 bases. V lost 3 bases to trimming and J lost 9 bases; unmatched junction nucleotides: 8. The length of the CDR3 is 14 residues. Germline V gives CDR1 SGHRS, CDR2 YFSETQ.